The clone carrying this T cell receptor beta chain was counted a few times. Its specificity is not known. TCRdb analysed the reads with MiXCR anew, one entry per CDR3 protein. The sample includes 400,000 to 600,000 distinct CDR3 sequences, about 42% of them seen just once. Germline lookup yields CDR1 MDHEN and CDR2 SYDVKM. This CDR3 is 14 amino acids long. The V end was cut by 6 bases, the J end by 7 bases, with 16 bases between. These data are taken from a study of T cell repertoires in cytomegalovirus infection. Study overall: In the study, CMV epitopes included recently identified HLA-C-restricted and well-studied HLA-B-restricted ones. Evidence of both CMV infection and a matching HLA type came from public TCR beta signatures. Study conclusions and caveats: Clonotype analysis showed dominance of the ex vivo response by HLA-C-restricted CMV-specific TCR beta clonotypes. Accumulated public TCR beta family frequency recognized individuals carrying CMV together with the relevant HLA.

The chain carries TRBV28 and TRBJ1-5; D is perhaps TRBD1 (5 bases). Sample: cultured PBMCs, taken from culture after CMV antigen stimulation. The receptor was derived from a human donor in good health (CMV status not recorded). Some clones in this sample may be carry-over from other donors' samples. CDR3 coding DNA: TGTGCCAGCAGGCCGACCTATGCAGGGCAGCCCCAGCATTTT. Amino acid sequence: CASRPTYAGQPQHF.